This T cell receptor (beta chain) stems from a study of CD8 T cells in ankylosing spondylitis. Study findings and constraints: Certain motif variants had earlier been reported in reactive arthritis synovial fluid and blood.

This clonotype was counted many times. Its matching antigen is unknown. The V gene's germline CDR1 is SGDLS and CDR2 YYNGEE. This CDR3 is 14 amino acids long. V shed 4 bases, J shed 11 bases, and the junction held 14 bases outside the gene matches. Quantitative 5'-RACE with molecular barcodes produced the TCR beta libraries. One entry per CDR3 protein results from TCRdb running MiXCR on the 5' RACE reads. The sample lists approximately 42,000 distinct CDR3 sequences, 4% seen once, with roughly 4.2% in the top ten. The chain is built from TRBV9 and TRBJ1-1; 7 bases are a match to TRBD1. Sequenced: blood, either unsorted or a sorted T cell fraction (not recorded which). The TCR sequence derives from a female donor with ankylosing spondylitis or in good health (not recorded which). In DNA form, the CDR3 reads TGTGCCAGCAGCAAGGGGGACAGCTTGACTAGTGCTTTCTTT. As protein: CASSKGDSLTSAFF.